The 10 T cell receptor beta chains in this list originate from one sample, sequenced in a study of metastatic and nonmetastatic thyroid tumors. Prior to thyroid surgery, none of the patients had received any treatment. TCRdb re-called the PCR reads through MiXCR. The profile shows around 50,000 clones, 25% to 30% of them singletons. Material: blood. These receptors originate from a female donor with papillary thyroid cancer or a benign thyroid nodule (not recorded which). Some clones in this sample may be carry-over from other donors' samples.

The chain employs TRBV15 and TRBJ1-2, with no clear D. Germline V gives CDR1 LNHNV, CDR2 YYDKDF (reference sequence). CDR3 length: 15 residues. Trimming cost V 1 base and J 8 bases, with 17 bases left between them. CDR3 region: CATSRGPRSGVGYTF. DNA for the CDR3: TGTGCCACCAGCAGAGGGCCCCGTTCTGGGGTAGGCTACACCTTC.

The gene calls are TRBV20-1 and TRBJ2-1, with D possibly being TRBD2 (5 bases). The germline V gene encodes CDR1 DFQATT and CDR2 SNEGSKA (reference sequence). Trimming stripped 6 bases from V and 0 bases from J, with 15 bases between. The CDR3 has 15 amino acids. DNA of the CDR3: TGCAGTGCCACCCCGGACTTATTCTCCTACAATGAGCAGTTCTTC. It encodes CSATPDLFSYNEQFF.

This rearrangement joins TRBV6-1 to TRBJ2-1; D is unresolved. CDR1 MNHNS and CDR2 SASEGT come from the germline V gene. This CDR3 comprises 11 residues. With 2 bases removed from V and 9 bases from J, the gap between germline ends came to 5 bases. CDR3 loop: CASSEIREQFF. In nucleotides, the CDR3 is TGTGCCAGCAGTGAAATTCGTGAGCAGTTCTTC.

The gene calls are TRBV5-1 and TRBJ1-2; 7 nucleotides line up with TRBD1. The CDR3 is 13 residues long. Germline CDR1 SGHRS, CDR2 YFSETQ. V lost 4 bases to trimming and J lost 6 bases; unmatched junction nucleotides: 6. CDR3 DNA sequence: TGCGCCAGCAGCAGGACAGGCAGAAATGGCTACACCTTC. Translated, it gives CASSRTGRNGYTF.

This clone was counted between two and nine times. The CDR3 DNA follows: TGTGCCAGCAGTTTAGCTACTAGCGGAACAACCGGGGAGCTGTTTTTT. It yields the protein CASSLATSGTTGELFF. The chain couples TRBV12-3 or TRBV12-4 to TRBJ2-2; TRBD2 matches at 8 bases. The CDR3 loop spans 16 amino acids. V was pared by 0 bases and J by 5 bases, with 5 bases of the junction left unmatched.

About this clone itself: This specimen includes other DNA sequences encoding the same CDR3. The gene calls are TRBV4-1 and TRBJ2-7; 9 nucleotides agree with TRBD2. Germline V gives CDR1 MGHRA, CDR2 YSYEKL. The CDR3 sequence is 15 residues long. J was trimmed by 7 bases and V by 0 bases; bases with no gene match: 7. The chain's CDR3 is CASSQEGLAVNEQYF. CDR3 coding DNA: TGCGCCAGCAGCCAAGAGGGACTAGCTGTCAATGAGCAGTACTTC.

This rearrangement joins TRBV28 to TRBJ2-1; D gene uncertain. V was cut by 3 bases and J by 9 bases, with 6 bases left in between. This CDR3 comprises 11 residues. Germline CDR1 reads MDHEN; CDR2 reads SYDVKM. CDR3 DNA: TGTGCCAGCAGTTTTACTGGTGAGCAGTTCTTC. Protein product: CASSFTGEQFF.

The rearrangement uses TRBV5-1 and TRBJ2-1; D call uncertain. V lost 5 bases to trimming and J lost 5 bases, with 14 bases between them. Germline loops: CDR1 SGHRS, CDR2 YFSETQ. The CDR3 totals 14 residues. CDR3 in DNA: TGCGCCAGCAGGCGAGCCGACGCTAACAATGAGCAGTTCTTC. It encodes CASRRADANNEQFF.

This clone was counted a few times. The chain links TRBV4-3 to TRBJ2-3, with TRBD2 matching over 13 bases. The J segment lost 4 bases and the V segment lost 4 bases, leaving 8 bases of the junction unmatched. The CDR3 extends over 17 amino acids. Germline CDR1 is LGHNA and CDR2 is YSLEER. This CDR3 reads CASSPRTSGSGADTQYF. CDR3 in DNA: TGCGCCAGCAGCCCTAGGACTAGCGGGAGTGGTGCAGATACGCAGTATTTT.

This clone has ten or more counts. CDR3 coding DNA: TGTGCCAGCAGCGTAGGCGGGTATTCCTACAATGAGCAGTTCTTC. It specifies CASSVGGYSYNEQFF. The rearrangement joins TRBV9 to TRBJ2-1, with D maybe TRBD2 (5 bases). V was shortened by 0 bases and J by 1 base, with 8 bases between the two germline ends. Germline V gives CDR1 SGDLS, CDR2 YYNGEE. The CDR3 is 15 residues long.